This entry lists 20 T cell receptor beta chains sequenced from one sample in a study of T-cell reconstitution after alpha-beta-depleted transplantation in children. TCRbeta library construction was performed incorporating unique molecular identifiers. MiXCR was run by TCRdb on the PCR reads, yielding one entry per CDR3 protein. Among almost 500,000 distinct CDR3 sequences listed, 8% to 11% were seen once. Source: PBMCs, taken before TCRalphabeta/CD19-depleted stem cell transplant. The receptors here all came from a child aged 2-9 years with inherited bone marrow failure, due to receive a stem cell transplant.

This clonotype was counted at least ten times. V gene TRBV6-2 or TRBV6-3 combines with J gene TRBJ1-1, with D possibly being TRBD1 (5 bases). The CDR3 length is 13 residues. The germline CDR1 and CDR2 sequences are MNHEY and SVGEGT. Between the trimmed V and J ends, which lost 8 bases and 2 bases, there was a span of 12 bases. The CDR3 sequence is CASSGGPNTEAFF. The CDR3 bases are TGTGCCAGCTCCGGGGGACCCAACACTGAAGCTTTCTTT.

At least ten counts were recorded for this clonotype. CDR3 in DNA: TGTGCCAGCAGAACCCGGGAGGGGGCCATCTACTATGGCTACACCTTC. Protein: CASRTREGAIYYGYTF. This chain links TRBV28 with TRBJ1-2; 7 bases are a match to TRBD1. The J segment lost 3 bases and the V segment lost 6 bases, leaving 13 bases of the junction unmatched. Germline V CDR1 and CDR2: MDHEN, SYDVKM. CDR3 length: 16 residues.

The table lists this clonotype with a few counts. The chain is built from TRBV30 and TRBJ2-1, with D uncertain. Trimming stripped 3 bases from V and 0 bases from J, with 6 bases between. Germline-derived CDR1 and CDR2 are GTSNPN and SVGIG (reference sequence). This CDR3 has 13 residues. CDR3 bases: TGTGCCTGGAGCGAGAGCTCCTACAATGAGCAGTTCTTC. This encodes CAWSESSYNEQFF.

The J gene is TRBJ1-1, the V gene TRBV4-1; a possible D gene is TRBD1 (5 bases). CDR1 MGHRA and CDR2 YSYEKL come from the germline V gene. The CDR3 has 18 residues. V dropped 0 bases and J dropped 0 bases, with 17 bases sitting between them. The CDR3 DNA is TGCGCCAGCAGCCAAGATCCGGAGGGGAGTTATATGAACACTGAAGCTTTCTTT. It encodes CASSQDPEGSYMNTEAFF.

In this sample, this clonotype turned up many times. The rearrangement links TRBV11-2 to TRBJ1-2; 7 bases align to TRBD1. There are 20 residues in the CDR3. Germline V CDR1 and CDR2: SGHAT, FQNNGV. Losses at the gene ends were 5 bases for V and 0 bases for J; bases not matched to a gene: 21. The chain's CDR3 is CASSRLHRGYRLLPNYGYTF. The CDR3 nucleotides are TGTGCCAGCAGCCGACTTCACAGGGGTTACCGTCTCCTCCCTAACTATGGCTACACCTTC.

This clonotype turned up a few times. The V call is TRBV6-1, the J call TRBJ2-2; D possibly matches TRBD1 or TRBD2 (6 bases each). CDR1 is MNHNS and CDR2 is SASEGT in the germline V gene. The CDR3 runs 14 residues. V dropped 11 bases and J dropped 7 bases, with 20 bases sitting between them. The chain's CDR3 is CAVRGGRKVGELFF. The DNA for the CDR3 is TGTGCCGTTAGAGGGGGGCGTAAAGTCGGGGAGCTGTTTTTT.

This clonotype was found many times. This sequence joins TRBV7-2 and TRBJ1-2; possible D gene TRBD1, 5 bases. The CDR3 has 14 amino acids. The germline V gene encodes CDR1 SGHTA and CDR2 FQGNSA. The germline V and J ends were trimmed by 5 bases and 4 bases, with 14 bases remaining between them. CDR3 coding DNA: TGTGCCAGCAGCATTAGTGGGGGGGGCTATGGCTACACCTTC. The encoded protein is CASSISGGGYGYTF. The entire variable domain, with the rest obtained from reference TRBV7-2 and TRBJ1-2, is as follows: GAGVSQSPSNKVTEKGKDVELRCDPISGHTALYWYRQSLGQGLEFLIYFQGNSAPDKSGLPSDRFSAERTGGSVSTLTIQRTQQEDSAVYLCASSISGGGYGYTFGSGTRLTVV.

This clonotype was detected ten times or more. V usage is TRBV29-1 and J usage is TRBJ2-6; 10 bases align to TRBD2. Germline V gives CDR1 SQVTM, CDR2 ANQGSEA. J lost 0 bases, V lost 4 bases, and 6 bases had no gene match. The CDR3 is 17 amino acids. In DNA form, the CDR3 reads TGCAGCGTTGGGCCGACTAGCGGGCCCTCTGGGGCCAACGTCCTGACTTTC. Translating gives CSVGPTSGPSGANVLTF.

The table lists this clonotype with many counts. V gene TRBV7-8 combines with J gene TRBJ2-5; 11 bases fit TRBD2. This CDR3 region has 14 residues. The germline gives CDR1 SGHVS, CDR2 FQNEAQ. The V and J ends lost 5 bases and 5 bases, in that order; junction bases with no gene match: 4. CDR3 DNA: TGTGCCAGCAGCCCAATAGCGGGAGGGGAGACCCAGTACTTC. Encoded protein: CASSPIAGGETQYF.

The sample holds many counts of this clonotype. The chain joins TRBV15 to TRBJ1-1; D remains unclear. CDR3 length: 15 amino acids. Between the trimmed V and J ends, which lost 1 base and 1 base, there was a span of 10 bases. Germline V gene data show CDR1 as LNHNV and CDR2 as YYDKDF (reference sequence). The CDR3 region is CATSRVRGENTEAFF. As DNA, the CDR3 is TGTGCCACCAGCAGAGTGCGGGGTGAGAACACTGAAGCTTTCTTT.

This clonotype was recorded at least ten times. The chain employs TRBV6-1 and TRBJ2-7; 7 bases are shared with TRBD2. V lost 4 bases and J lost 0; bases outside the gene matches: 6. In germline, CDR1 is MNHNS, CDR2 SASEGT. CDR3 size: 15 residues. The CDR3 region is CASSAWGGYSYEQYF. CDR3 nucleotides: TGTGCCAGCAGTGCTTGGGGGGGGTACTCCTACGAGCAGTACTTC.

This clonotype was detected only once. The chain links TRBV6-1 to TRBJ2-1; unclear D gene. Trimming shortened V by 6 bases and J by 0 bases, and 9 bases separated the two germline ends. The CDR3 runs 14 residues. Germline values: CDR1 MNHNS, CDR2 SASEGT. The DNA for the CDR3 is TGTGCCAGCAGCCCCGGAATCTCCTACAATGAGCAGTTCTTC. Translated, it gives CASSPGISYNEQFF.

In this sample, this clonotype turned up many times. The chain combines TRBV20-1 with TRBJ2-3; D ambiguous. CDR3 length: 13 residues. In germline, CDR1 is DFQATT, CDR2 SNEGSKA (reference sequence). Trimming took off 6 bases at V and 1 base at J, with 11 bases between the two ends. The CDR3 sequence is CSAVAAGTDTQYF. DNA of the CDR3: TGCAGTGCAGTTGCGGCCGGCACAGATACGCAGTATTTT.

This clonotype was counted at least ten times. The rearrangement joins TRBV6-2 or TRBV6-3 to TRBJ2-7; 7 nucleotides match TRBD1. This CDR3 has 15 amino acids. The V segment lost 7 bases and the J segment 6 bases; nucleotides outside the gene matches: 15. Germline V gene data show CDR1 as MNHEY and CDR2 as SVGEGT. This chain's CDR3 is CASTDLWDSHTEQYF. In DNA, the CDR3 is TGTGCCAGCACCGATCTCTGGGACAGCCACACCGAGCAGTACTTC.

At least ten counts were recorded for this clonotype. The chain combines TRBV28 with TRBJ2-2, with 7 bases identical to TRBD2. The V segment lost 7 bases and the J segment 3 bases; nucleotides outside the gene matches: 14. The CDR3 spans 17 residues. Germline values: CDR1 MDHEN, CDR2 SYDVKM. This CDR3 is CASIAGVVHAHTGELFF. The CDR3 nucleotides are TGTGCCAGCATCGCGGGGGTTGTCCACGCCCACACCGGGGAGCTGTTTTTT.

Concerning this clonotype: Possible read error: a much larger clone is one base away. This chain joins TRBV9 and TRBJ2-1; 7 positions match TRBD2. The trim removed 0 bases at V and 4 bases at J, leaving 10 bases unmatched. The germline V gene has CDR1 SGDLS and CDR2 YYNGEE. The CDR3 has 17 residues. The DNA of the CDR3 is TGTGCCAGCAGCGTAGGTGGCGGGAGTACGGGGTACAATGAGCAGTTCTTC. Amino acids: CASSVGGGSTGYNEQFF.

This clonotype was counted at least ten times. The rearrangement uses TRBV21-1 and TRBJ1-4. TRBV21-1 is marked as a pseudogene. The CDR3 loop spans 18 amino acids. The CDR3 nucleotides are TGTGCCAGCAGCAGTCGGATATCGGAAGGGGAGACTAATGAAAAACTGTTTTTT. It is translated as CASSSRISEGETNEKLFF.

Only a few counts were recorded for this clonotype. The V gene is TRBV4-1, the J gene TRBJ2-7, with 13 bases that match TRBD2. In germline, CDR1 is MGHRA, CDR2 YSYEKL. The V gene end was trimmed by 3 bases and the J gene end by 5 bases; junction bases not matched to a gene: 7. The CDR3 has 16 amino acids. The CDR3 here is CASSHELAGGPDEQYF. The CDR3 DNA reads TGCGCCAGCAGCCACGAACTAGCGGGAGGGCCTGACGAGCAGTACTTC.

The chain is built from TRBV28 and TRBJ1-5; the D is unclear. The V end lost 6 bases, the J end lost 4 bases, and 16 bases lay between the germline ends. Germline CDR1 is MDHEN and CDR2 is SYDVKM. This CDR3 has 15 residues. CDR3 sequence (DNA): TGTGCCAGCAGCCCCGGCGGGGAAGGGAATCAGCCCCAGCATTTT. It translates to CASSPGGEGNQPQHF.

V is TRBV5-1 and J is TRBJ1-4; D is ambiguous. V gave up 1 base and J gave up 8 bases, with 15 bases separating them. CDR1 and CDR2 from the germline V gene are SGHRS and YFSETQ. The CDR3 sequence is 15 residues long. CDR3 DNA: TGCGCCAGCAGCTTGACGGGCTCAGGCGGAGAAAAACTGTTTTTT. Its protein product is CASSLTGSGGEKLFF. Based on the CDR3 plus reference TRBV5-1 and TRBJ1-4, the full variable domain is KAGVTQTPRYLIKTRGQQVTLSCSPISGHRSVSWYQQTPGQGLQFLFEYFSETQRNKGNFPGRFSGRQFSNSRSEMNVSTLELGDSALYLCASSLTGSGGEKLFFGSGTQLSVL.